The 32 T cell receptor beta chains reported below all come from one sample, sequenced in a study of radiotherapy plus CTLA-4 blockade in lung cancer. The protocol was immunoSEQ multiplex PCR, while the TCRdb copy is restricted to in-frame clones and leaves out a portion. The profile covers about 38,000 clones, with about 70% appearing a single time and around 9.5% taken by the ten largest. The sample consisted of peripheral blood, taken from a patient treated with radiotherapy plus ipilimumab. Every receptor here comes from a human donor with non-small cell lung cancer who had stable disease on radiotherapy plus ipilimumab.

This chain links TRBV19 with TRBJ1-1; D gene unclear. This CDR3 contains 14 residues. Germline assignment: CDR1 LNHDA and CDR2 SQIVND (reference sequence). V shed 1 base and J shed 5 bases, with 11 bases lying between them. The CDR3 nucleotides are TGTGCCAGTAGTATAGGCAGATCACGGACTGAAGCTTTCTTT. As protein: CASSIGRSRTEAFF.

V and J are TRBV5-5 and TRBJ2-7, with D unresolved. CDR1 and CDR2 from the germline V gene are SGHKS and YYEKEE (reference sequence). CDR3 length: 14 amino acids. V lost 4 bases, J lost 2 bases, and 13 bases lay in between. CDR3 amino acids: CASSRSSLPYEQYV. The DNA of the CDR3 is TGTGCCAGCAGCCGTTCTTCTTTACCCTACGAGCAGTACGTC.

The J gene is TRBJ2-7, the V gene TRBV7-9, with a possible D match to TRBD2 (6 bases). From germline, CDR1 is SEHNR and CDR2 FQNEAQ (reference sequence). Trimming took off 5 bases at V and 6 bases at J, with 17 bases between the two ends. The CDR3 length is 14 residues. CDR3 sequence reads: CASSTSLSEGEQYF. DNA of the CDR3: TGTGCCAGCAGCACCAGTCTTTCGGAGGGCGAGCAGTACTTC. Looking up the rest from reference TRBV7-9 and TRBJ2-7 gives the full variable domain: DTGVSQNPRHKITKRGQNVTFRCDPISEHNRLYWYRQTLGQGPEFLTYFQNEAQLEKSRLLSDRFSAERPKGSFSTLEIQRTEQGDSAMYLCASSTSLSEGEQYFGPGTRLTVT.

The chain couples TRBV29-1 to TRBJ1-2, with 10 bases matching TRBD1. Germline V lookup: CDR1 SQVTM, CDR2 ANQGSEA. The CDR3 runs 13 residues. V shed 6 bases and J 5 bases; nucleotides not matched to a gene: 6. The chain's CDR3 is CSVGTGDYYGYTF. In nucleotides, the CDR3 is TGCAGCGTGGGGACAGGGGATTATTATGGCTACACCTTC.

V is TRBV29-1 and J is TRBJ1-2; 7 bases agree with TRBD1. This CDR3 contains 14 residues. After removal of 0 bases from V and 6 bases from J, the junction contained 7 bases not matched to a gene. CDR1 SQVTM and CDR2 ANQGSEA come from the germline V gene. The CDR3 sequence is CSVEDMRQGDGYTF. DNA of the CDR3: TGCAGCGTTGAAGATATGAGACAGGGCGATGGCTACACCTTC.

The chain joins TRBV30 to TRBJ1-2; perhaps TRBD1 as D (6 bases). This CDR3 has 14 residues. Germline CDR1 and CDR2: GTSNPN and SVGIG (reference sequence). V lost 0 bases and J lost 6, with 14 bases in between. For the CDR3, the DNA is TGTGCCTGGAGTGTACAGGGTGGGATCCATGGCTACACCTTC. This encodes CAWSVQGGIHGYTF. Full variable domain (outside the CDR3, taken from reference TRBV30 and TRBJ1-2): SQTIHQWPATLVQPVGSPLSLECTVEGTSNPNLYWYRQAAGRGLQLLFYSVGIGQISSEVPQNLSASRPQDRQFILSSKKLLLSDSGFYLCAWSVQGGIHGYTFGSGTRLTVV.

This clone has only one observation. The V call is TRBV4-1, the J call TRBJ1-2; TRBD1 aligns across 7 bases. CDR3 size: 19 residues. V dropped 3 bases and J dropped 6; count of bases not matched to a gene: 22. In germline, CDR1 is MGHRA, CDR2 YSYEKL. The CDR3 loop is CASSHPRQGGNIPSDGYTF. The CDR3 DNA sequence: TGCGCCAGCAGCCACCCTCGACAGGGAGGGAACATTCCCTCGGATGGCTACACCTTC.

This chain's CDR3 is CASSQGDRVVYGYTF. The CDR3 DNA follows: TGCGCCAGCAGCCAAGGGGATAGGGTAGTCTATGGCTACACCTTC. The chain recombines TRBV4-1 with TRBJ1-2; D is unclear. The CDR3 totals 15 residues. V was trimmed by 1 base and J by 4 bases, leaving 13 bases between them. Germline V gene lookup returns CDR1 MGHRA and CDR2 YSYEKL.

Written as DNA, the CDR3 is TGTGCCAGCAGCCAAGGACCCCCGCAGCGGGGGGGCACAGATACGCAGTATTTT. Protein: CASSQGPPQRGGTDTQYF. The gene calls are TRBV4-2 and TRBJ2-3; 9 bases are a match to TRBD2. This CDR3 region has 18 residues. After removal of 1 base from V and 1 base from J, the junction contained 9 bases not matched to a gene. The germline V gene has CDR1 LGHNA and CDR2 YNFKEQ.

J is TRBJ1-1 and V is TRBV7-8, with TRBD1 identical over 7 bases. This CDR3 contains 13 residues. Trimming removed 1 base from V and 7 bases from J; junction bases left unmatched: 3. Germline V gives CDR1 SGHVS, CDR2 FQNEAQ. CDR3 DNA: TGTGCCAGCAGCTTAGTGGGACAGAGTGAAGCTTTCTTT. Encoded protein: CASSLVGQSEAFF.

This rearrangement joins TRBV7-6 to TRBJ2-1; no definite D call. Per germline, CDR1 SGHVS and CDR2 FNYEAQ. Deletions cut 1 base from V and 5 bases from J, with 9 bases between. The CDR3 consists of 14 residues. Here the CDR3 reads CASSLGASNNEQFF. Written as DNA, the CDR3 is TGTGCCAGCAGCTTAGGCGCCAGCAACAATGAGCAGTTCTTC.

This rearrangement joins TRBV9 to TRBJ1-6; a possible D gene is TRBD1 (5 bases). Trimming removed 2 bases at V and 7 bases at J, with 7 bases between. Germline V gene lookup returns CDR1 SGDLS and CDR2 YYNGEE. CDR3 size: 13 residues. CDR3 DNA: TGTGCCAGCAGCGTGAGGGACAATTCACCCCTCCACTTT. It specifies CASSVRDNSPLHF. The variable domain in full, with the rest retrieved from reference TRBV9 and TRBJ1-6, is DSGVTQTPKHLITATGQRVTLRCSPRSGDLSVYWYQQSLDQGLQFLIQYYNGEERAKGNILERFSAQQFPDLHSELNLSSLELGDSALYFCASSVRDNSPLHFGNGTRLTVT.

This clone was seen once. The V call is TRBV5-1, the J call TRBJ1-6; 8 bases agree with TRBD1. The CDR3 has 15 residues. J lost 10 bases, V lost 0 bases, and 6 bases had no gene match. Germline assignment: CDR1 SGHRS and CDR2 YFSETQ. The CDR3: CASSLVGQGNSPLHF. CDR3 DNA: TGCGCCAGCAGCTTGGTTGGACAGGGTAACTCACCCCTCCACTTT.

This chain uses TRBV7-2 with TRBJ2-1; 10 bases agree with TRBD2. Trimming at V came to 5 bases and at J to 4 bases, leaving 5 bases not matched to a gene. The germline V gene encodes CDR1 SGHTA and CDR2 FQGNSA. The CDR3 extends over 15 amino acids. The CDR3 DNA reads as TGTGCCAGCAGCCTGAGCGGGGGGGATTACAATGAGCAGTTCTTC. Encoded protein: CASSLSGGDYNEQFF.

This clone was observed a single time. V gene TRBV6-5 combines with J gene TRBJ2-1, with D perhaps matching TRBD1 or TRBD2 (5 bases each). V was clipped by 6 bases and J by 8 bases, with 14 bases between them. This CDR3 is built from 13 residues. In germline, CDR1 is MNHEY, CDR2 SVGAGI. The CDR3 reads CASRERGPYEQFF. In DNA, the CDR3 is TGTGCCAGCAGGGAGAGGGGACCGTATGAGCAGTTCTTC.

V and J are TRBV28 and TRBJ2-1; D remains ambiguous. The CDR3 extends over 12 amino acids. Germline V lookup: CDR1 MDHEN, CDR2 SYDVKM. Trimming took off 4 bases at V and 5 bases at J, with 6 bases between the two ends. Here the CDR3 reads CASSSFNNEQFF. Written as DNA, the CDR3 is TGTGCCAGCAGTTCCTTCAACAATGAGCAGTTCTTC.

CDR3 DNA: TGTGCCTGGAGTGTCGAGGTTGGGGGCTATGGCTACACCTTC. This codes for CAWSVEVGGYGYTF. This chain links TRBV30 with TRBJ1-2; D is possibly TRBD1 (5 bases). The length of the CDR3 is 14 residues. CDR1 is GTSNPN, CDR2 SVGIG, per germline (reference sequence). V shed 0 bases and J shed 4 bases, with 12 bases lying between them.

Points on this clone: The sample contains more than one DNA sequence encoding this CDR3. The chain is built from TRBV9 and TRBJ1-6, with D tentatively TRBD1 (6 bases). Germline V lookup: CDR1 SGDLS, CDR2 YYNGEE. The CDR3 is 17 amino acids. The V and J ends lost 0 bases and 6 bases respectively, with 16 bases between them. The CDR3 is CASSVDDRPRFNSPLHF. The DNA of the CDR3 is TGTGCCAGCAGCGTAGATGACAGGCCCCGCTTTAATTCACCCCTCCACTTT.

The chain carries TRBV4-1 and TRBJ2-3; D possibly corresponds to TRBD2 (7 bases). The germline CDR1 and CDR2 sequences are MGHRA and YSYEKL. This CDR3 comprises 16 residues. The ends were cut back, 0 bases at V and 7 bases at J, with 17 bases in the middle. The CDR3 bases are TGCGCCAGCAGCCAAGATACGGGACCGCGGGGGCATACGCAGTATTTT. This translates into CASSQDTGPRGHTQYF.

This chain links TRBV4-3 with TRBJ1-2; D is unresolved. The CDR3 totals 15 residues. V was pared by 3 bases and J by 8 bases, with 19 bases between. Germline CDR1 and CDR2: LGHNA and YSLEER. Written as DNA, the CDR3 is TGCGCCAGCAGCCACTTCACAACGGACTCCGACGGCTACACCTTC. Protein product: CASSHFTTDSDGYTF.

The chain couples TRBV6-6 to TRBJ1-5; no definite D call. Trimming took off 8 bases at V and 3 bases at J, with 14 bases between the two ends. Germline CDR1 MNHNY, CDR2 SVGAGI (reference sequence). The CDR3 has 14 residues. CDR3 protein: CASEVGPANQPQHF. CDR3 DNA sequence: TGTGCCAGCGAGGTTGGGCCAGCCAATCAGCCCCAGCATTTT.

The chain employs TRBV9 and TRBJ1-2, with D uncertain. The CDR3 has 17 amino acids. Trimming removed 0 bases at V and 3 bases at J, with 18 bases between. Germline assignment: CDR1 SGDLS and CDR2 YYNGEE. This chain's CDR3 is CASSVALDVWQDYGYTF. CDR3 sequence (DNA): TGTGCCAGCAGCGTAGCGCTGGATGTTTGGCAAGACTATGGCTACACCTTC. Full variable domain (missing parts from reference TRBV9 and TRBJ1-2): DSGVTQTPKHLITATGQRVTLRCSPRSGDLSVYWYQQSLDQGLQFLIQYYNGEERAKGNILERFSAQQFPDLHSELNLSSLELGDSALYFCASSVALDVWQDYGYTFGSGTRLTVV.

The gene calls are TRBV5-1 and TRBJ2-5; 9 bases match TRBD1. V dropped 0 bases and J dropped 4; count of bases not matched to a gene: 4. CDR3 length: 15 amino acids. CDR1 and CDR2 from the germline V gene are SGHRS and YFSETQ. CDR3 in amino acids: CASSLGQGGGETQYF. CDR3 DNA sequence: TGCGCCAGCAGCTTGGGACAGGGGGGTGGAGAGACCCAGTACTTC.

This clone was detected only once. The CDR3 DNA is TGTGCCAGCAGTGATCGGGGGAGCGGCTACACCTTC. Its protein is CASSDRGSGYTF. The genes are TRBV2 and TRBJ1-2; D is possibly TRBD1 (5 bases). Trimming left V 3 bases short and J 8 bases short, with 10 bases between. The CDR3 runs 12 residues. The V gene's germline CDR1 is SNHLY and CDR2 FYNNEI.

The chain links TRBV27 to TRBJ1-2; tentative D call: TRBD1 (6 bases). The CDR3 contains 15 residues. The V end lost 6 bases, the J end lost 4 bases, and 18 bases lay between the germline ends. Per the germline V gene, CDR1 is MNHEY and CDR2 is SMNVEV (reference sequence). The CDR3 loop reads CASSISGGAFYGYTF. The CDR3 DNA reads TGTGCCAGCAGCATATCGGGGGGGGCCTTCTATGGCTACACCTTC.

A few counts support this clone. The chain carries TRBV5-4 and TRBJ1-6, with D unresolved. V was trimmed by 1 base and J by 7 bases, leaving 12 bases between them. This CDR3 has 15 amino acids. CDR1 and CDR2 from the germline V gene are SGHNT and YYREEE (reference sequence). The CDR3 reads CASSLWPDFNSPLHF. Here the CDR3 DNA reads TGTGCCAGCAGCTTGTGGCCGGACTTCAATTCACCCCTCCACTTT.

Only a few counts were recorded for this clone. This rearrangement joins TRBV6-9 to TRBJ1-2; 10 bases are a match to TRBD1. The germline V gene encodes CDR1 MNHGY and CDR2 SVAAGI. The CDR3 is 16 residues long. V trimming: 3 bases; J trimming: 5 bases; junction bases outside the gene matches: 9. The chain's CDR3 is CASSYVTGTGAYGYTF. The CDR3 DNA sequence: TGTGCCAGCAGTTACGTAACCGGGACAGGGGCTTATGGCTACACCTTC.

The chain recombines TRBV7-9 with TRBJ1-2; TRBD1 matches 7 bases. Germline CDR1 is SEHNR and CDR2 is FQNEAQ (reference sequence). V shed 5 bases, J shed 5 bases, and the junction held 17 bases outside the gene matches. CDR3 length: 17 residues. The CDR3 loop is CASSRSPQTRTGYGYTF. DNA of the CDR3: TGTGCCAGCAGCCGCAGCCCCCAAACACGGACAGGATATGGCTACACCTTC.

The genes are TRBV6-1 and TRBJ2-7; D gene unclear. Germline lookup yields CDR1 MNHNS and CDR2 SASEGT. CDR3 size: 13 residues. V was clipped by 5 bases and J by 3 bases, with 11 bases between them. The chain's CDR3 is CASSLETDYEQYV. The CDR3 DNA is TGTGCCAGCAGTTTAGAGACGGACTACGAGCAGTACGTC.

This clone was counted between two and nine times. The CDR3 loop is CSASRVGGYTF. The CDR3 DNA follows: TGCAGTGCTAGTAGGGTGGGGGGTTACACCTTC. The chain couples TRBV20-1 to TRBJ1-2, with D perhaps TRBD1 (5 bases). CDR1 and CDR2 from the germline V gene are DFQATT and SNEGSKA (reference sequence). V was clipped by 3 bases and J by 11 bases, with 13 bases between them. The CDR3 loop spans 11 amino acids.

Note on this clone: The sample holds other DNA sequences that translate to the same CDR3. The V and J genes are TRBV5-1 and TRBJ1-1; D gene uncertain. The V gene lost 0 bases and the J gene lost 4 bases, with 7 bases spanning the gap. CDR1 and CDR2 from the germline V gene are SGHRS and YFSETQ. This CDR3 is built from 13 residues. The chain's CDR3 is CASSLDRGTEAFF. The CDR3 nucleotides read TGCGCCAGCAGCTTGGACAGAGGCACTGAAGCTTTCTTT.

The chain recombines TRBV5-1 with TRBJ2-5, with D tentatively TRBD2 (7 bases). CDR3 length equals 13 residues. V was clipped by 5 bases and J by 5 bases, with 13 bases between them. Germline assignment: CDR1 SGHRS and CDR2 YFSETQ. CDR3 loop: CASRPGGTETQYF. The CDR3 DNA follows: TGCGCCAGCAGACCGGGGGGCACGGAGACCCAGTACTTC.